The 29 T cell receptor beta chains presented below share a single source sample, sequenced in a study of T cells in Graves' hyperthyroidism and ophthalmopathy. Regions amplified from RNA transcripts were the TCR beta CDR3 regions. In the first-round RT-PCR of the TCR CDR3, the HTBI primer set was used. Via MiXCR, TCRdb re-called the multiplex PCR reads, giving one row per CDR3 protein. The repertoire includes approximately 420,000 distinct CDR3 sequences, roughly 13% of them detected once, and about 5% sits in the top ten. Material for sequencing was blood. These receptors were collected from a woman aged 18-29 years with Graves' hyperthyroidism.

This clonotype showed up just a few times. The genes are TRBV30 and TRBJ1-5; TRBD1 aligns across 8 bases. The CDR3 is made up of 17 amino acids. The ends lost 1 base at V and 2 bases at J; junction bases unmatched: 10. Per germline, CDR1 GTSNPN and CDR2 SVGIG (reference sequence). This CDR3 is CAWSGTGSRRGNQPQHF. CDR3 DNA: TGTGCCTGGAGTGGGACAGGGTCCCGTAGGGGCAATCAGCCCCAGCATTTT.

This clonotype was found a few times. This chain uses TRBV5-1 with TRBJ1-3; D possibly corresponds to TRBD1 (6 bases). Germline assignment: CDR1 SGHRS and CDR2 YFSETQ. V was pared by 0 bases and J by 0 bases, with 13 bases between. The CDR3 totals 17 residues. The CDR3, as DNA: TGCGCCAGCAGCTTGGTATCGGGGGCGAGCTCTGGAAACACCATATATTTT. Amino acids: CASSLVSGASSGNTIYF. Full variable domain (remainder filled in from reference TRBV5-1 and TRBJ1-3): KAGVTQTPRYLIKTRGQQVTLSCSPISGHRSVSWYQQTPGQGLQFLFEYFSETQRNKGNFPGRFSGRQFSNSRSEMNVSTLELGDSALYLCASSLVSGASSGNTIYFGEGSWLTVV.

Many counts were recorded for this clonotype. The genes are TRBV30 and TRBJ2-3; D is ambiguous. Germline values: CDR1 GTSNPN, CDR2 SVGIG (reference sequence). The germline V and J ends were trimmed by 5 bases and 2 bases, with 8 bases remaining between them. CDR3 size: 12 residues. The CDR3 loop is CAWAWDTDTQYF. The CDR3 coding sequence is TGTGCCTGGGCATGGGACACAGATACGCAGTATTTT.

This clonotype occurred a few times. V gene TRBV3-1 combines with J gene TRBJ2-7; D remains ambiguous. Deletions cut 2 bases from V and 3 bases from J, with 5 bases between. Germline values: CDR1 LGHDT, CDR2 YNNKEL (reference sequence). This CDR3 is 12 amino acids long. CDR3 region: CASSQIDYEQYF. CDR3 DNA: TGTGCCAGCAGCCAAATAGACTACGAGCAGTACTTC.

Ten or more counts support this clonotype. The V call is TRBV18, the J call TRBJ1-1, with unresolved D. The CDR3 runs 13 residues. The germline V gene has CDR1 KGHSH and CDR2 LQKENI. With 5 bases removed from V and 5 bases from J, the gap between germline ends came to 12 bases. Here the CDR3 reads CASSSSRETEAFF. The CDR3 coding sequence is TGTGCCAGCTCATCCTCACGAGAGACTGAAGCTTTCTTT.

The sample holds a few counts of this clonotype. This chain uses TRBV25-1 with TRBJ1-4; possible D gene TRBD1, 6 bases. Germline CDR1 reads MGHDK; CDR2 reads SYGVNS. Trimming took off 5 bases at V and 7 bases at J, with 14 bases between the two ends. This CDR3 has 14 amino acids. This chain's CDR3 is CASSSAGVAEKLFF. CDR3 nucleotide sequence: TGTGCCAGCAGTTCCGCAGGGGTGGCTGAAAAACTGTTTTTT.

This clonotype has only a few counts. The V call is TRBV9, the J call TRBJ1-1, with a possible D match to TRBD1 (5 bases). Germline values: CDR1 SGDLS, CDR2 YYNGEE. This CDR3 is built from 14 residues. Deletions cut 4 bases from V and 0 bases from J, with 10 bases between. DNA of the CDR3: TGTGCCAGCAGCTGGGGGGATGTGAACACTGAAGCTTTCTTT. Translation gives CASSWGDVNTEAFF.

This clonotype was seen only a few times. The rearrangement links TRBV12-3 or TRBV12-4 to TRBJ2-1; D may be TRBD1 (5 bases). This CDR3 contains 15 residues. With 5 bases removed from V and 3 bases from J, the gap between germline ends came to 14 bases. The CDR3 nucleotides read TGTGCCAGCAGTCTTACAGGCACGGGCTACAATGAGCAGTTCTTC. This translates into CASSLTGTGYNEQFF.

This clonotype was observed a single time. The chain employs TRBV24-1 and TRBJ2-1; 14 bases agree with TRBD2. The length of the CDR3 is 19 residues. The trim removed 4 bases at V and 6 bases at J, leaving 13 bases unmatched. The germline gives CDR1 KGHDR, CDR2 SFDVKD. The chain's CDR3 is CATSDAGTSGSVRVNEQFF. The CDR3 DNA follows: TGTGCCACCAGTGACGCCGGGACTAGCGGGAGTGTCAGGGTCAATGAGCAGTTCTTC.

This clonotype turned up a few times. The gene calls are TRBV7-9 and TRBJ2-7, with 9 bases that match TRBD1. The CDR3 covers 15 residues. Germline V gives CDR1 SEHNR, CDR2 FQNEAQ (reference sequence). V trimming: 5 bases; J trimming: 7 bases; junction bases outside the gene matches: 12. The CDR3, as DNA: TGTGCCAGCAGCACCGGACAGGGGAGTACGTGGGAGCAGTACTTC. It specifies CASSTGQGSTWEQYF.

The gene calls are TRBV12-3 or TRBV12-4 and TRBJ2-5; 8 nucleotides agree with TRBD2. The CDR3 runs to 15 residues. V shed 7 bases, J shed 5 bases, and the junction held 12 bases outside the gene matches. For the CDR3, the DNA is TGTGCCAGCACCCCGGGGGGGGGAGAGTTCGAGACCCAGTACTTC. It yields the protein CASTPGGGEFETQYF.

This clonotype has at least ten counts. The chain recombines TRBV2 with TRBJ2-1; TRBD2 matches 8 bases. Trimming cost V 6 bases and J 1 base; bases outside gene matches: 5. Germline V gives CDR1 SNHLY, CDR2 FYNNEI. The CDR3 has 15 residues. This CDR3 is CASSRGTSSYNEQFF. DNA for the CDR3: TGTGCCAGCAGCCGCGGGACTAGTTCCTACAATGAGCAGTTCTTC.

Many counts were recorded for this clonotype. V usage is TRBV5-1 and J usage is TRBJ1-1, with TRBD1 matching over 9 bases. This CDR3 contains 14 residues. CDR1 SGHRS and CDR2 YFSETQ come from the germline V gene. V shed 4 bases, J shed 7 bases, and the junction held 8 bases outside the gene matches. The CDR3 DNA is TGCGCCAGCAGCACCGGGACAGGGAGTAATGAAGCTTTCTTT. Protein product: CASSTGTGSNEAFF.

This clonotype was recorded at least ten times. The rearrangement joins TRBV20-1 to TRBJ1-2, with 7 bases fitting TRBD1. CDR3 length: 13 residues. Per the germline V gene, CDR1 is DFQATT and CDR2 is SNEGSKA (reference sequence). With 6 bases clipped from V and 2 bases from J, the junction kept 6 bases outside the gene matches. This CDR3 is CSAGQSSNYGYTF. The CDR3 nucleotides read TGCAGTGCGGGACAGTCTTCCAACTATGGCTACACCTTC.

In its sample, this clonotype was seen many times. This chain connects TRBV15 to TRBJ1-1; unclear D gene. CDR3 length: 14 residues. Trimming took off 5 bases at V and 2 bases at J, with 12 bases between the two ends. From germline, CDR1 is LNHNV and CDR2 YYDKDF (reference sequence). CDR3 DNA: TGTGCCACCAGCGGGGAGTCCGAAAACACTGAAGCTTTCTTT. Protein sequence: CATSGESENTEAFF.

Many counts were recorded for this clonotype. The chain carries TRBV28 and TRBJ2-1, with TRBD1 matching over 7 bases. The CDR3 spans 13 residues. After removal of 10 bases from V and 5 bases from J, the junction contained 8 bases not matched to a gene. Per the germline V gene, CDR1 is MDHEN and CDR2 is SYDVKM. DNA of the CDR3: TGTGCCATCAGCCGGGACAGAGACAATGAGCAGTTCTTC. Residues: CAISRDRDNEQFF.

The chain is built from TRBV19 and TRBJ2-7; 11 bases map to TRBD1. This CDR3 has 14 residues. The germline V gene has CDR1 LNHDA and CDR2 SQIVND (reference sequence). The V segment lost 8 bases and the J segment 5 bases; nucleotides outside the gene matches: 8. The CDR3 reads CASRGTGGGNEQYF. CDR3 bases: TGTGCCAGTCGAGGGACAGGGGGAGGAAACGAGCAGTACTTC. The full variable domain, rest sourced from reference TRBV19 and TRBJ2-7, is DGGITQSPKYLFRKEGQNVTLSCEQNLNHDAMYWYRQDPGQGLRLIYYSQIVNDFQKGDIAEGYSVSREKKESFPLTVTSAQKNPTAFYLCASRGTGGGNEQYFGPGTRLTVT.

This clonotype was observed at least ten times. The chain recombines TRBV20-1 with TRBJ2-2; no firm D call. CDR1 DFQATT and CDR2 SNEGSKA come from the germline V gene (reference sequence). The V end lost 0 bases, the J end lost 6 bases, and 11 bases lay between the germline ends. The CDR3 has 14 amino acids. Here the CDR3 reads CSARDPSLAGELFF. DNA for the CDR3: TGCAGTGCTAGAGATCCTAGTTTGGCCGGGGAGCTGTTTTTT.

This clonotype was observed a handful of times. One junction end does not reproduce the germline sequence, and a read error may be involved. This chain connects TRBV18 to TRBJ2-1; 7 bases match TRBD1. CDR3 length equals 15 residues. Germline V gives CDR1 KGHSH, CDR2 LQKENI. The CDR3 DNA sequence: TGTGCCAGCTCTGGCGGACAGGCGATCCACAATGAGCAGTCCTTC. The encoded protein is CASSGGQAIHNEQSF.

At least ten counts were recorded for this clonotype. The rearrangement joins TRBV7-9 to TRBJ1-1; 7 bases map to TRBD1. This CDR3 comprises 16 residues. Losses at the gene ends were 10 bases for V and 4 bases for J; bases not matched to a gene: 18. Germline-derived CDR1 and CDR2 are SEHNR and FQNEAQ (reference sequence). The CDR3 DNA sequence: TGTGCCATAAAAGAGGGGGCGCGCGTTTTGGTCACTGAAGCTTTCTTT. Its protein product is CAIKEGARVLVTEAFF.

This clonotype was recorded many times. This chain joins TRBV7-9 and TRBJ2-1, with 15 bases identical to TRBD2. V shed 2 bases and J 6 bases; nucleotides not matched to a gene: 8. Germline V gene sequence: CDR1 SEHNR, CDR2 FQNEAQ (reference sequence). The length of the CDR3 is 18 residues. The CDR3 is CASSLPRTSGRAINEQFF. Written as DNA, the CDR3 is TGTGCCAGCAGCTTACCCCGGACTAGCGGGAGGGCTATCAATGAGCAGTTCTTC.

This clonotype was seen many times. CDR3 amino acids: CASSYHRQGKGAFF. CDR3 coding DNA: TGTGCCAGCAGTTACCACAGACAGGGGAAAGGAGCTTTCTTT. The chain recombines TRBV6-6 with TRBJ1-1; the match to TRBD1 covers 8 bases. Trimming took 2 bases from V and 10 from J; bases not matched to a gene: 9. This CDR3 spans 14 amino acids. Per germline, CDR1 MNHNY and CDR2 SVGAGI (reference sequence).

There are many counts of this clonotype. This chain links TRBV18 with TRBJ2-1, with 11 nucleotides matching TRBD1. Germline V gene sequence: CDR1 KGHSH, CDR2 LQKENI. The V gene end was trimmed by 4 bases and the J gene end by 0 bases; junction bases not matched to a gene: 2. This CDR3 has 16 amino acids. DNA of the CDR3: TGTGCCAGCTCACGGACAGGGGGCCGCTCCTACAATGAGCAGTTCTTC. This encodes CASSRTGGRSYNEQFF. Combining the CDR3 with reference TRBV18 and TRBJ2-1 gives the whole variable domain NAGVMQNPRHLVRRRGQEARLRCSPMKGHSHVYWYRQLPEEGLKFMVYLQKENIIDESGMPKERFSAEFPKEGPSILRIQQVVRGDSAAYFCASSRTGGRSYNEQFFGPGTRLTVL.

With respect to this clonotype: This may come from a read error, since a much larger clone is one base off. The chain is built from TRBV15 and TRBJ2-7; 8 bases line up with TRBD1. The CDR3 sequence is 15 residues long. With 1 base clipped from V and 3 bases from J, the junction kept 5 bases outside the gene matches. CDR1 and CDR2 (germline): LNHNV, YYDKDF (reference sequence). The CDR3 here is CATSRATDRDYEQYF. CDR3 coding DNA: TGTGCCACCAGCAGAGCCACGGACAGGGACTACGAGCAGTACTTC.

This clonotype was observed at least ten times. V gene TRBV30 combines with J gene TRBJ1-2; TRBD1 might be the D (6 bases). From germline, CDR1 is GTSNPN and CDR2 SVGIG (reference sequence). The CDR3 spans 17 residues. V was cut by 0 bases and J by 6 bases, with 23 bases left in between. CDR3 DNA sequence: TGTGCCTGGAGTGTTTACAGGGTGGCACGCCCTTCGGATGGCTACACCTTC. This sequence encodes CAWSVYRVARPSDGYTF.

V usage is TRBV9 and J usage is TRBJ1-1; weak D call: TRBD1 (5 bases). Germline V lookup: CDR1 SGDLS, CDR2 YYNGEE. Trimming shortened V by 6 bases and J by 4 bases, and 16 bases separated the two germline ends. This CDR3 has 14 residues. The CDR3 here is CASTVVAGGTEAFF. The CDR3 bases are TGTGCCAGCACCGTGGTGGCCGGGGGCACTGAAGCTTTCTTT.

This clonotype was recorded a few times. This CDR3 is CASSLGGNTYEQYF. The CDR3 DNA follows: TGCGCCAGCAGCTTGGGCGGGAACACCTACGAGCAGTACTTC. This chain uses TRBV5-1 with TRBJ2-7; maybe TRBD2 (6 bases). CDR3 size: 14 residues. Trimming took off 0 bases at V and 2 bases at J, with 9 bases between the two ends. Germline V lookup: CDR1 SGHRS, CDR2 YFSETQ.

V gene TRBV3-1 combines with J gene TRBJ2-7, with 7 positions matching TRBD2. J was trimmed by 5 bases and V by 2 bases; bases with no gene match: 9. This CDR3 spans 15 amino acids. The germline CDR1 and CDR2 sequences are LGHDT and YNNKEL (reference sequence). The CDR3 DNA sequence: TGTGCCAGCAGCCAACGTGGGACTACCGGGGACGAGCAGTACTTC. It specifies CASSQRGTTGDEQYF.

Many counts were recorded for this clonotype. The chain links TRBV20-1 to TRBJ2-7; tentatively, D is TRBD1 (5 bases). Per the germline V gene, CDR1 is DFQATT and CDR2 is SNEGSKA (reference sequence). The CDR3 sequence is 13 residues long. V was trimmed by 0 bases and J by 5 bases, leaving 11 bases between them. This CDR3 reads CSARDAQGHEQYF. In nucleotides, the CDR3 is TGCAGTGCTAGAGATGCGCAGGGTCACGAGCAGTACTTC.